The 27 T cell receptor beta chains below come from one sample, sequenced in a study of blood T cell repertoires in COVID-19. TCRdb's copy holds only in-frame clones and misses some; the assay was immunoSEQ multiplex PCR. This sample has about 220,000 clones; around 81% occur once, and the top ten carry roughly 2.4%. Sequenced input: peripheral blood. The receptors derive from an older woman with acute or convalescent COVID-19.

The rearrangement links TRBV6-2 or TRBV6-3 to TRBJ1-1; D not resolved. With 5 bases removed from V and 10 bases from J, the gap between germline ends came to 14 bases. The CDR3 has 12 residues. Germline CDR1 is MNHEY and CDR2 is SVGEGT. CDR3 sequence: CASSPPKTRAFF. In nucleotides, the CDR3 is TGTGCCAGCAGTCCCCCCAAGACAAGAGCTTTCTTT.

This clone was observed once. The chain combines TRBV5-6 with TRBJ1-1; tentative D call: TRBD1 (5 bases). Deletions cut 4 bases from V and 11 bases from J, with 15 bases between. The germline V gene has CDR1 SGHDT and CDR2 YYEEEE. The CDR3 length is 12 residues. Written as DNA, the CDR3 is TGTGCCAGCAGCCAGGGCGGCGAGATGGCTTTCTTT. Its protein product is CASSQGGEMAFF.

The chain uses TRBV3-1 (or the pseudogene TRBV3-2) and TRBJ2-7; no clear D gene. The CDR3 runs to 14 residues. Germline V lookup: CDR1 LGHDT, CDR2 YNNKEL (reference sequence). The V gene lost 1 base and the J gene lost 1 base, with 8 bases spanning the gap. DNA for the CDR3: TGTGCCAGCAGCCAAGCTAGAAGATCCTACGAGCAGTACTTC. It codes for CASSQARRSYEQYF.

V is TRBV12-3 or TRBV12-4 and J is TRBJ2-7; unclear D gene. The CDR3 is 13 residues long. With 6 bases removed from V and 4 bases from J, the gap between germline ends came to 13 bases. This chain's CDR3 is CASSPTTKYEQYF. CDR3 nucleotide sequence: TGTGCCAGCAGCCCTACTACCAAATACGAGCAGTACTTC.

This clone was recorded a few times. CDR3 coding DNA: TGTGCCAGCAGTTTCACCGGGACTAGCGGCTACGAGCAGTACTTC. Translated, it gives CASSFTGTSGYEQYF. V gene TRBV27 combines with J gene TRBJ2-7; 11 bases line up with TRBD2. Germline loops: CDR1 MNHEY, CDR2 SMNVEV (reference sequence). V was clipped by 3 bases and J by 3 bases; unmatched bases: 4. The CDR3 spans 15 residues.

The rearrangement links TRBV3-1 (or the pseudogene TRBV3-2) to TRBJ2-1; possible D gene TRBD2, 8 bases. Germline loops: CDR1 LGHDT, CDR2 YNNKEL (reference sequence). The CDR3 runs 15 residues. V shed 4 bases and J shed 8 bases, with 18 bases lying between them. This chain's CDR3 is CASSLGGGGPYEQFF. The CDR3 DNA follows: TGTGCCAGCAGCCTAGGGGGCGGGGGGCCCTATGAGCAGTTCTTC.

V and J are TRBV29-1 and TRBJ1-1; 7 bases map to TRBD1. The J segment lost 4 bases and the V segment lost 7 bases, leaving 3 bases of the junction unmatched. The germline V gene has CDR1 SQVTM and CDR2 ANQGSEA. The CDR3 sequence is 11 residues long. Written as DNA, the CDR3 is TGCAGCGCCAACAGGGGCACTGAAGCTTTCTTT. Protein: CSANRGTEAFF.

J is TRBJ2-2 and V is TRBV9, with TRBD1 matching 9 bases. The V segment lost 1 base and the J segment 7 bases; nucleotides outside the gene matches: 8. There are 16 residues in the CDR3. CDR1 and CDR2 (germline): SGDLS, YYNGEE. The CDR3 spells CASSVSGTGFGGELFF. CDR3 nucleotides: TGTGCCAGCAGCGTAAGCGGGACAGGGTTTGGCGGGGAGCTGTTTTTT.

V and J are TRBV13 and TRBJ2-1, with TRBD1 matching 8 bases. CDR1 is PRHDT and CDR2 is FYEKMQ in the germline V gene (reference sequence). Germline trimming cut 5 bases from V and 6 bases from J; bases unmatched to any gene: 0. This CDR3 comprises 12 residues. The CDR3 protein is CASSGQGNEQFF. The CDR3, as DNA: TGTGCCAGCAGCGGACAGGGCAATGAGCAGTTCTTC.

This chain links TRBV7-2 with TRBJ1-6; unclear D gene. Trimming cost V 4 bases and J 0 bases, with 10 bases left between them. This CDR3 is built from 16 residues. In germline, CDR1 is SGHTA, CDR2 FQGNSA. The CDR3 region has the DNA TGTGCCAGCAGCTCCGAAACAAGCTCCTATAATTCACCCCTCCACTTT. This translates into CASSSETSSYNSPLHF.

V gene TRBV30 combines with J gene TRBJ2-7; 10 nucleotides line up with TRBD2. Germline CDR1 and CDR2: GTSNPN and SVGIG (reference sequence). The CDR3 runs to 15 residues. Losses at the gene ends were 0 bases for V and 2 bases for J; bases not matched to a gene: 4. The CDR3 sequence is CAWSVASGGAYEQYF. Here the CDR3 DNA reads TGTGCCTGGAGTGTCGCTAGCGGGGGAGCCTACGAGCAGTACTTC.

The rearrangement joins TRBV15 to TRBJ2-7; 8 nucleotides match TRBD2. The CDR3 runs to 16 residues. V was pared by 1 base and J by 3 bases, with 8 bases of the junction left unmatched. Germline V gene sequence: CDR1 LNHNV, CDR2 YYDKDF (reference sequence). DNA for the CDR3: TGTGCCACCAGCAGAGTTGGCGGGACTAGTGTCTACGAGCAGTACTTC. This codes for CATSRVGGTSVYEQYF.

This clone was counted only a few times. This chain links TRBV6-1 with TRBJ1-2; D is perhaps TRBD1 (5 bases). This CDR3 is 14 amino acids long. V lost 2 bases and J 8 bases, leaving 15 bases between the germline ends. Per germline, CDR1 MNHNS and CDR2 SASEGT. CDR3 in DNA: TGTGCCAGCAGTGAATCCGGGGGTATAAAAGGCTACACCTTC. It translates to CASSESGGIKGYTF.

This clone was observed a handful of times. The chain uses TRBV4-1 and TRBJ1-4, with D unclear. Germline CDR1 MGHRA, CDR2 YSYEKL. Trimming took 3 bases from V and 6 from J, leaving 20 bases between them. The CDR3 is 17 residues long. The DNA for the CDR3 is TGCGCCAGCAGCCATCCCCCCGCCGGGGTACTCTATGAAAAACTGTTTTTT. Its protein is CASSHPPAGVLYEKLFF.

The gene calls are TRBV7-9 and TRBJ1-4; D is ambiguous. This CDR3 spans 14 amino acids. Between the trimmed V and J ends, which lost 2 bases and 0 bases, there was a span of 4 bases. Germline assignment: CDR1 SEHNR and CDR2 FQNEAQ (reference sequence). CDR3 loop: CASSLTSTNEKLFF. CDR3 bases: TGTGCCAGCAGCTTAACTTCAACTAATGAAAAACTGTTTTTT.

CDR3 DNA sequence: TGTGCCAGTACAGGCAGCACAAATTCACCCCTCCACTTT. Encoded protein: CASTGSTNSPLHF. The chain recombines TRBV19 with TRBJ1-6; D is ambiguous. V lost 7 bases, J lost 7 bases, and 11 bases lay in between. The V gene's germline CDR1 is LNHDA and CDR2 SQIVND (reference sequence). CDR3 size: 13 residues.

This clone was counted only a few times. The rearrangement uses TRBV21-1 and TRBJ2-7; TRBD1 was called by the table and not checked on the DNA. TRBV21-1 is deemed a pseudogene. The CDR3 is 14 amino acids. The CDR3 reads CASSNPARAYEQYF. The CDR3 region has the DNA TGTGCCAGCAGCAATCCGGCCAGGGCCTACGAGCAGTACTTC.

The V call is TRBV2, the J call TRBJ2-1, with 10 bases lining up with TRBD2. V was pared by 3 bases and J by 7 bases, with 6 bases of the junction left unmatched. The CDR3 has 15 amino acids. Germline loops: CDR1 SNHLY, CDR2 FYNNEI. The CDR3, as DNA: TGTGCCAGCAGTGACAGCGGGGGGGCGTCGAATGAGCAGTTCTTC. Protein product: CASSDSGGASNEQFF.

This clone was counted once. This sequence joins TRBV7-2 and TRBJ1-6, with D perhaps TRBD1 (6 bases). Looked up from germline, CDR1 is SGHTA and CDR2 is FQGNSA. Trimming shortened V by 1 base and J by 6 bases, and 10 bases separated the two germline ends. This CDR3 is built from 15 residues. CDR3 nucleotides: TGTGCCAGCAGCTTAGATACAGGGATTAATTCACCCCTCCACTTT. This translates into CASSLDTGINSPLHF.

The J gene is TRBJ1-2, the V gene TRBV11-2, with D possibly TRBD1 on 5 matching bases. The CDR3 covers 15 residues. Germline V gene sequence: CDR1 SGHAT, CDR2 FQNNGV. Deletions cut 5 bases from V and 0 bases from J, with 13 bases between. CDR3 amino acids: CASSPQTASNYGYTF. The CDR3 nucleotides are TGTGCCAGCAGCCCCCAGACAGCCTCTAACTATGGCTACACCTTC.

The CDR3 nucleotides read TGTGCCAGCAGCTCAACAGGCCAGCTGGATGAAGCTTTCTTT. This gives the protein CASSSTGQLDEAFF. The V and J genes are TRBV11-2 and TRBJ1-1; D might be TRBD1 (5 bases). V gave up 4 bases and J gave up 7 bases, with 16 bases separating them. The CDR3 contains 14 residues. Germline CDR1 reads SGHAT; CDR2 reads FQNNGV.

As DNA, the CDR3 is TGTGCCAGCAAGGGGGTGGGAGATACGCAGTATTTT. Residues: CASKGVGDTQYF. The chain carries TRBV7-9 and TRBJ2-3, with D possibly TRBD1 on 6 matching bases. The CDR3 consists of 12 residues. The germline V and J ends were trimmed by 7 bases and 5 bases, with 10 bases remaining between them. From germline, CDR1 is SEHNR and CDR2 FQNEAQ (reference sequence).

The rearrangement links TRBV19 to TRBJ1-2, with 8 bases aligning to TRBD1. In germline, CDR1 is LNHDA, CDR2 SQIVND (reference sequence). This CDR3 has 15 residues. With 1 base clipped from V and 5 bases from J, the junction kept 6 bases outside the gene matches. DNA of the CDR3: TGTGCCAGTAGTATAGTGCAGGGGACAGGATATGGCTACACCTTC. Its translation: CASSIVQGTGYGYTF.

This chain joins TRBV3-1 (or the pseudogene TRBV3-2) and TRBJ1-5, with D perhaps TRBD1 (6 bases). Germline V gene sequence: CDR1 LGHDT, CDR2 YNNKEL (reference sequence). The V and J ends lost 7 bases and 3 bases respectively, with 16 bases between them. The CDR3 length is 15 residues. CDR3 sequence: CASNRTEPNNQPQHF. CDR3 nucleotides: TGTGCCAGCAACCGGACAGAGCCTAACAATCAGCCCCAGCATTTT.

V usage is TRBV6-5 and J usage is TRBJ1-1; possible D gene TRBD1, 6 bases. This CDR3 comprises 14 residues. Trimming cost V 5 bases and J 3 bases, with 13 bases left between them. Germline values: CDR1 MNHEY, CDR2 SVGAGI. CDR3: CASSLNREYTEAFF. DNA for the CDR3: TGTGCCAGCAGTCTCAACAGGGAGTACACTGAAGCTTTCTTT.

This sequence joins TRBV2 and TRBJ1-1; the D gene is possibly TRBD1 (6 bases). With 2 bases removed from V and 3 bases from J, the gap between germline ends came to 7 bases. Germline V gene sequence: CDR1 SNHLY, CDR2 FYNNEI. This CDR3 contains 13 residues. Here the CDR3 DNA reads TGTGCCAGCAGTGAATCAGGGGACACTGAAGCTTTCTTT. This codes for CASSESGDTEAFF.

This clone was recorded only once. The chain is built from TRBV5-6 and TRBJ2-4; possible D gene TRBD1, 6 bases. Germline CDR1 SGHDT, CDR2 YYEEEE. V lost 2 bases to trimming and J lost 0 bases, with 21 bases between them. CDR3 size: 19 residues. As DNA, the CDR3 is TGTGCCAGCAGCTTCATGGGCGAGTACAGGGCCTTAGCCAAAAACATTCAGTACTTC. Its protein is CASSFMGEYRALAKNIQYF. Looking up the rest from reference TRBV5-6 and TRBJ2-4 gives the full variable domain: DAGVTQSPTHLIKTRGQQVTLRCSPKSGHDTVSWYQQALGQGPQFIFQYYEEEERQRGNFPDRFSGHQFPNYSSELNVNALLLGDSALYLCASSFMGEYRALAKNIQYFGAGTRLSVL.